The sequence of this TCR beta chain was determined in a study of neurological immune-mediated disorders. General study results and limits: In HTLV-1-associated myelopathy, TCR clonal expansion was greatest, whereas multiple sclerosis had the least, falling below healthy controls.

TCRdb ran MiXCR on the 5' RACE reads and lists one entry per CDR3 protein. The sample carries roughly 38,000 distinct CDR3 sequences, 7% to 8% recorded once. This clonotype showed up many times. Its antigen remains unidentified. The CDR3 is made up of 14 amino acids. In germline, CDR1 is DFQATT, CDR2 SNEGSKA (reference sequence). Trimming at V came to 6 bases and at J to 8 bases, leaving 8 bases not matched to a gene. Healthy controls were blood bank volunteers in Maryland, USA. The sequence came from a woman in her thirties or forties in good health. Sequencing was carried out using PBMCs. The rearrangement uses TRBV20-1 and TRBJ2-2; 11 positions agree with TRBD2. The CDR3 region is CSAGVASGGGELFF. CDR3 nucleotide sequence: TGCAGTGCCGGGGTGGCTAGCGGGGGGGGGGAGCTGTTTTTT.